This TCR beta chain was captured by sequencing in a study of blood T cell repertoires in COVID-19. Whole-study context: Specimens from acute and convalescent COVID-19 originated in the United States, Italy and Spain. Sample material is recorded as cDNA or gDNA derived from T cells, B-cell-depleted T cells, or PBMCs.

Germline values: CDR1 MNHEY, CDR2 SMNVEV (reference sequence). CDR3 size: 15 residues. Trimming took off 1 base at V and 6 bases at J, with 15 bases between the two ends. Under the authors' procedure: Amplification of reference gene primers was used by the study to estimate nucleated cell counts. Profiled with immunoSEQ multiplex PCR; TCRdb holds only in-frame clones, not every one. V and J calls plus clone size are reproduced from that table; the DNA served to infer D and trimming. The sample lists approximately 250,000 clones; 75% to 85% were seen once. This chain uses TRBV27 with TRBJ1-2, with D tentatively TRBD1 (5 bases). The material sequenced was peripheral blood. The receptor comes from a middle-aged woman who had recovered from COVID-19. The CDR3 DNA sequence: TGTGCCAGCAGTTTATTGGGCAGGGTAGCAGATGGCTACACCTTC. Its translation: CASSLLGRVADGYTF.